These 30 T cell receptor beta chains share one sample of origin, sequenced in a study (dated by TCRdb to the mid-2010s). The library was built by means of 5' RACE. Sequenced using an Illumina MiSeq. TCRdb redid the processing of the public reads, applying fastp at Q25 and MiXCR, and retained in-frame beta chains. Merged by CDR3 protein, the rows form single entries marked with the most common genes and DNA. Recorded for this sample are roughly 69,000 distinct CDR3 sequences; 20% to 25% of them occurred a single time. In total, the top ten clones hold about 2.7% of the sample. Sequencing used memory CD4+ T cells sorted from a lymph node. The intended sense of this specimen's cell subset or site label: memory CD4+ T cells, CD4+CD45RO+CD25-. These receptors all come from a female donor with breast cancer.

This clonotype has only a few counts. The J gene is TRBJ1-2, the V gene TRBV11-3, with D maybe TRBD1 (5 bases). V was pared by 5 bases and J by 0 bases, with 13 bases between. The CDR3 covers 15 residues. Germline lookup yields CDR1 SGHNT and CDR2 YENEEA. CDR3 sequence: CASSVSGTANYGYTF. The CDR3 DNA reads as TGTGCCAGCAGCGTTTCCGGGACGGCTAACTATGGCTACACCTTC.

The chain carries TRBV7-9 and TRBJ1-1, with D tentatively TRBD1 (5 bases). CDR1 is SEHNR and CDR2 is FQNEAQ in the germline V gene (reference sequence). The V gene lost 1 base and the J gene lost 5 bases, with 17 bases spanning the gap. The CDR3 has 16 amino acids. As DNA, the CDR3 is TGTGCCAGCAGCTTAGGCTCGGCCAGGGACGGGACTGAAGCTTTCTTT. Amino acid sequence: CASSLGSARDGTEAFF.

This clonotype has ten or more counts. The chain has TRBV6-5 and TRBJ2-2; tentatively, D is TRBD1 (5 bases). Trimming took 5 bases from V and 1 from J, leaving 11 bases between them. Germline values: CDR1 MNHEY, CDR2 SVGAGI. The CDR3 spans 15 residues. CDR3 residues: CASSLRQRNTGELFF. CDR3 nucleotide sequence: TGTGCCAGCAGTCTTCGACAGAGGAACACCGGGGAGCTGTTTTTT.

This clonotype was counted ten times or more. The chain employs TRBV6-2 or TRBV6-3 and TRBJ2-1, with 11 bases matching TRBD2. Germline lookup yields CDR1 MNHEY and CDR2 SVGEGT. CDR3 length: 17 amino acids. With V trimmed by 7 bases and J by 5 bases, 13 bases remained unmatched. CDR3 coding DNA: TGTGCCAGCACTATCCAAACTAGCGGGAGTGGAAACAATGAGCAGTTCTTC. Translation: CASTIQTSGSGNNEQFF.

This CDR3 is CSVAEQRHYGYTF. The CDR3 DNA reads TGCAGCGTTGCAGAGCAGAGACATTATGGCTACACCTTC. The chain carries TRBV29-1 and TRBJ1-2, with D unclear. The CDR3 totals 13 residues. V lost 4 bases, J lost 5 bases, and 14 bases lay in between. The germline gives CDR1 SQVTM, CDR2 ANQGSEA.

The chain combines TRBV12-3 or TRBV12-4 with TRBJ1-2; perhaps TRBD1 as D (6 bases). The CDR3 spans 15 residues. V lost 5 bases to trimming and J lost 4 bases, with 17 bases between them. The chain's CDR3 is CASSIQGGWSYGYTF. The CDR3 DNA is TGTGCCAGCAGTATACAGGGCGGCTGGTCCTATGGCTACACCTTC.

Notes on this clonotype: This may stem from a read error, because a much larger clone lies one nucleotide away. The chain combines TRBV20-1 with TRBJ2-3, with 8 bases aligning to TRBD2. Germline V gene lookup returns CDR1 DFQATT and CDR2 SNEGSKA (reference sequence). The CDR3 runs 14 residues. In nucleotides, the CDR3 is TGCAGTGCTAGGGCGGGACTAGTTCTGGATACGCGGTATTTT. It yields the protein CSARAGLVLDTRYF.

This clonotype showed up just a few times. This chain connects TRBV7-2 to TRBJ2-7; maybe TRBD1 (5 bases). The V end lost 4 bases, the J end lost 6 bases, and 10 bases lay between the germline ends. This CDR3 has 12 amino acids. CDR1 is SGHTA and CDR2 is FQGNSA in the germline V gene. CDR3 loop: CASSSSRAEQYF. CDR3 bases: TGTGCCAGCAGCTCCTCCAGGGCCGAGCAGTACTTC.

The rearrangement uses TRBV7-2 and TRBJ1-2; no clear D. V lost 5 bases and J lost 4, with 17 bases in between. Germline loops: CDR1 SGHTA, CDR2 FQGNSA. The CDR3 totals 15 residues. The CDR3 reads CASSPKVLDTYGYTF. The CDR3 DNA sequence: TGTGCCAGCAGCCCAAAAGTTCTAGACACCTATGGCTACACCTTC.

This clonotype was recorded many times. The chain links TRBV7-2 to TRBJ2-3, with 10 bases fitting TRBD2. Germline V CDR1 and CDR2: SGHTA, FQGNSA. This CDR3 is built from 15 residues. V lost 5 bases, J lost 3 bases, and 5 bases stayed unmatched. CDR3 in amino acids: CASSTRAGGTDTQYF. CDR3 coding DNA: TGTGCCAGCAGCACGCGAGCGGGAGGGACAGATACGCAGTATTTT.

On this clonotype itself: Being one base from a much bigger clone, this may be a read error. The chain uses TRBV15 and TRBJ2-4; D perhaps matches TRBD2 (6 bases). The CDR3 totals 17 residues. The germline CDR1 and CDR2 sequences are LNHNV and YYDKDF (reference sequence). With 1 base removed from V and 0 bases from J, the gap between germline ends came to 13 bases. CDR3 in DNA: TGTGCCACCAGCAGAGCTGGAGGGTATCTAGCCAAAAACATTCAGTACTTC. Amino acid sequence: CATSRAGGYLAKNIQYF.

This clonotype was observed a handful of times. The rearrangement joins TRBV15 to TRBJ2-7, with D possibly TRBD2 on 5 matching bases. V was trimmed by 1 base and J by 7 bases, leaving 8 bases between them. This CDR3 is built from 12 residues. Germline CDR1 is LNHNV and CDR2 is YYDKDF (reference sequence). This chain's CDR3 is CATSRVTGEQYF. In DNA, the CDR3 is TGTGCCACCAGCAGAGTAACGGGAGAGCAGTACTTC. The full variable domain, rest sourced from reference TRBV15 and TRBJ2-7, is DAMVIQNPRYQVTQFGKPVTLSCSQTLNHNVMYWYQQKSSQAPKLLFHYYDKDFNNEADTPDNFQSRRPNTSFCFLDIRSPGLGDTAMYLCATSRVTGEQYFGPGTRLTVT.

The V and J genes are TRBV20-1 and TRBJ1-1, with D possibly TRBD1 on 6 matching bases. Germline V lookup: CDR1 DFQATT, CDR2 SNEGSKA (reference sequence). Trimming left V 4 bases short and J 8 bases short, with 17 bases between. The CDR3 spans 13 residues. CDR3 coding DNA: TGCAGTGCTACCTTGGACAGCCGCCCAGAAGCTTTCTTT. This encodes CSATLDSRPEAFF.

This clonotype has only a few counts. The chain uses TRBV5-1 and TRBJ2-5; D gene ambiguous. The germline gives CDR1 SGHRS, CDR2 YFSETQ. This CDR3 spans 15 amino acids. Trimming shortened V by 1 base and J by 5 bases, and 15 bases separated the two germline ends. CDR3 nucleotides: TGCGCCAGCAGCTTGAACGGCGGAAGGATGGAGACCCAGTACTTC. This codes for CASSLNGGRMETQYF.

This clonotype was seen repeatedly, ten times or more. CDR3 region: CSASTGKYGYTF. CDR3 sequence (DNA): TGCAGTGCCTCGACAGGGAAGTATGGCTACACCTTC. J is TRBJ1-2 and V is TRBV29-1; 7 bases align to TRBD1. The CDR3 consists of 12 residues. Germline values: CDR1 SQVTM, CDR2 ANQGSEA.

This clonotype was seen more than once but under ten times. The chain couples TRBV6-2 or TRBV6-3 to TRBJ1-2, with D unresolved. The CDR3 consists of 14 residues. The V gene's germline CDR1 is MNHEY and CDR2 SVGEGT. V was pared by 6 bases and J by 3 bases, with 14 bases between. The CDR3: CASRLHLVDYGYTF. CDR3 coding DNA: TGTGCCAGCAGATTACATCTGGTGGACTATGGCTACACCTTC.

A note on this clonotype: Germline and junction disagree at one end, which may indicate a read error. The V call is TRBV5-1, the J call TRBJ1-6; the D gene is possibly TRBD1 (6 bases). This CDR3 spans 15 amino acids. CDR1 and CDR2 (germline): SGHRS, YFSETQ. The CDR3 DNA follows: TGCGCCAGCGGCTTAGACAGGCCAGATAATTCACCCCTCCACTTT. Translated, it gives CASGLDRPDNSPLHF.

The table lists this clonotype with a few counts. The V call is TRBV6-6, the J call TRBJ1-2; 9 bases are shared with TRBD1. CDR3 length: 14 residues. Germline trimming cut 2 bases from V and 4 bases from J; bases unmatched to any gene: 2. Looked up from germline, CDR1 is MNHNY and CDR2 is SVGAGI (reference sequence). CDR3 sequence: CASSYVTGGYGYTF. For the CDR3, the DNA is TGTGCCAGCAGTTACGTGACAGGGGGCTATGGCTACACCTTC.

This clonotype showed up just a few times. This chain uses TRBV7-9 with TRBJ2-3, with unresolved D. Germline loops: CDR1 SEHNR, CDR2 FQNEAQ (reference sequence). The CDR3 length is 12 residues. V lost 6 bases, J lost 0 bases, and 4 bases lay in between. The CDR3 is CASRRSTDTQYF. In DNA, the CDR3 is TGTGCCAGCAGACGCAGCACAGATACGCAGTATTTT.

This clonotype was counted between two and nine times. The chain is built from TRBV20-1 and TRBJ2-3; 9 bases line up with TRBD1. This CDR3 has 15 amino acids. CDR1 is DFQATT, CDR2 SNEGSKA, per germline (reference sequence). After removal of 5 bases from V and 3 bases from J, the junction contained 9 bases not matched to a gene. CDR3 coding DNA: TGCAGTGCTCTTAAACAGGGGGCTGGTACAGATACGCAGTATTTT. The encoded protein is CSALKQGAGTDTQYF.

The chain combines TRBV7-2 with TRBJ2-5, with D possibly matching TRBD2 (6 bases). Trimming took off 2 bases at V and 4 bases at J, with 20 bases between the two ends. This CDR3 region has 17 residues. Germline CDR1 is SGHTA and CDR2 is FQGNSA. CDR3 sequence reads: CASSLTKAGPLAETQYF. The DNA of the CDR3 is TGTGCCAGCAGCTTAACGAAGGCGGGGCCCTTGGCAGAGACCCAGTACTTC.

This clonotype was detected ten times or more. Compared with germline, one end of the junction differs, possibly owing to a read error. The V gene is TRBV29-1, the J gene TRBJ1-5; 7 nucleotides align to TRBD1. The germline gives CDR1 SQVTM, CDR2 ANQGSEA. This CDR3 region has 13 residues. In nucleotides, the CDR3 is TGCAGCTTTGACAGGGAGAGCAATCAGCCCCAGCATTTT. Amino acids: CSFDRESNQPQHF. Supplemented by reference TRBV29-1 and TRBJ1-5, the full variable domain reads SAVISQKPSRDICQRGTSLTIQCQVDSQVTMMFWYRQQPGQSLTLIATANQGSEATYESGFVIDKFPISRPNLTFSTLTVSNMSPEDSSIYLCSFDRESNQPQHFGDGTRLSIL.

This clonotype has just a few counts. At one end the junction does not follow the germline gene, possibly because of a read error. The V gene is TRBV4-2, the J gene TRBJ2-7; D might be TRBD1 or TRBD2, each matching 5 bases. The germline gives CDR1 LGHNA, CDR2 YNFKEQ. The CDR3 has 15 residues. CDR3 nucleotides: TGTGCCTGCAGCCCTAGTCAGGGAGTAGGCTACGAGCAGTACTTC. Amino acid sequence: CACSPSQGVGYEQYF.

On this clonotype: It may be a read error: a sequence one base away is much more abundant. The chain carries TRBV6-5 and TRBJ2-1; maybe TRBD2 (7 bases). The V gene's germline CDR1 is MNHEY and CDR2 SVGAGI. The V end lost 5 bases, the J end lost 11 bases, and 19 bases lay between the germline ends. This CDR3 comprises 14 residues. CDR3 nucleotide sequence: TGTGCCAGCAGTCGGCGGGGGCTGTGGAATAAGCAGTTCTTC. Translating gives CASSRRGLWNKQFF.

The CDR3 protein is CASSAGQGAGYTF. In nucleotides, the CDR3 is TGTGCCAGCAGCGCCGGACAGGGGGCTGGCTACACCTTC. V is TRBV2 and J is TRBJ1-2; 11 bases map to TRBD1. Germline CDR1 reads SNHLY; CDR2 reads FYNNEI. J lost 7 bases, V lost 6 bases, and 4 bases had no gene match. The CDR3 runs 13 residues.

This sequence joins TRBV7-6 and TRBJ2-5; 8 nucleotides match TRBD2. CDR1 and CDR2 from the germline V gene are SGHVS and FNYEAQ. CDR3 length equals 14 residues. V shed 8 bases, J shed 2 bases, and the junction held 7 bases outside the gene matches. The CDR3 sequence: CASLPRGVQETQYF. The CDR3 bases are TGTGCCAGCTTGCCGCGGGGGGTTCAAGAGACCCAGTACTTC. The full variable domain, its missing parts supplied by reference TRBV7-6 and TRBJ2-5, is GAGVSQSPRYKVTKRGQDVALRCDPISGHVSLYWYRQALGQGPEFLTYFNYEAQQDKSGLPNDRFSAERPEGSISTLTIQRTEQRDSAMYRCASLPRGVQETQYFGPGTRLLVL.

In regard to this clonotype: Sequence at one end of the junction differs from germline and may be a read error. The chain links TRBV4-2 to TRBJ1-2; TRBD1 aligns across 10 bases. The CDR3 is 16 residues long. Germline loops: CDR1 LGHNA, CDR2 YNFKEQ. CDR3: CVSSQAQTGGAKGYTF. CDR3 DNA: TGTGTCAGCAGCCAAGCTCAGACAGGGGGCGCGAAAGGCTACACCTTC.

V usage is TRBV28 and J usage is TRBJ1-2; D may be TRBD1 (5 bases). Germline assignment: CDR1 MDHEN and CDR2 SYDVKM. The CDR3 is 12 amino acids. The ends were cut back, 5 bases at V and 6 bases at J, with 10 bases in the middle. The CDR3 DNA is TGTGCCAGCAGTCTTGGGGGTGATGGCTACACCTTC. This sequence encodes CASSLGGDGYTF.

This clonotype was counted many times. The chain carries TRBV5-1 and TRBJ2-7; a possible D gene is TRBD1 (6 bases). This CDR3 is 15 amino acids long. Germline CDR1 is SGHRS and CDR2 is YFSETQ. Trimming shortened V by 4 bases and J by 5 bases, and 19 bases separated the two germline ends. The CDR3 region is CASSLGQPGADEQYF. Here the CDR3 DNA reads TGCGCCAGCAGCCTCGGACAGCCCGGGGCCGACGAGCAGTACTTC.

This clonotype has only a few counts. The genes are TRBV4-2 and TRBJ2-4; TRBD2 matches at 8 bases. J gave up 7 bases and V 1 base, and 6 bases lay outside the gene matches. The CDR3 sequence is 15 residues long. Germline V gene data show CDR1 as LGHNA and CDR2 as YNFKEQ. The CDR3 DNA follows: TGTGCCAGCAGCCAAGTACCCGGACTAGCCAACATTCAGTACTTC. This gives the protein CASSQVPGLANIQYF.